Presented here are 21 T cell receptor beta chains from one specimen sequenced in a study of Graves' ophthalmopathy and Graves' hyperthyroidism. The TCR beta CDR3 regions underwent amplification from RNA transcripts. HTBI primers served in a first-round RT-PCR, which a second-round multiplex PCR followed. TCRdb re-derived calls from the multiplex PCR reads in MiXCR, one entry per CDR3 protein. This table holds over a million distinct CDR3 sequences, about 38% found once. The sample was peripheral blood or thyroid tissue (not recorded which). These TCRs come from an adult man with Graves' hyperthyroidism.

The chain recombines TRBV6-5 with TRBJ2-6; D unclear. The CDR3 is 17 residues long. Germline V CDR1 and CDR2: MNHEY, SVGAGI. V was clipped by 1 base and J by 0 bases, with 10 bases between them. The CDR3 protein is CASSYFGRSSGANVLTF. The CDR3 coding sequence is TGTGCCAGCAGTTACTTTGGCAGAAGCTCTGGGGCCAACGTCCTGACTTTC.

This clonotype was recorded at least ten times. The chain links TRBV10-2 to TRBJ2-2; D is uncertain. Germline CDR1 WSHSY, CDR2 SAAADI. V dropped 2 bases and J dropped 1 base, with 2 bases sitting between them. The CDR3 extends over 13 amino acids. The CDR3 here is CASSEVNTGELFF. Here the CDR3 DNA reads TGCGCCAGCAGTGAGGTGAACACCGGGGAGCTGTTTTTT.

This clonotype has at least ten counts. V and J are TRBV19 and TRBJ1-1, with D unclear. V shed 7 bases and J shed 1 base, with 7 bases lying between them. The CDR3 contains 12 residues. Germline V gene sequence: CDR1 LNHDA, CDR2 SQIVND (reference sequence). The CDR3 here is CASKMGNTEAFF. CDR3 DNA sequence: TGTGCCAGTAAGATGGGGAACACTGAAGCTTTCTTT. Based on the CDR3 plus reference TRBV19 and TRBJ1-1, the full variable domain is DGGITQSPKYLFRKEGQNVTLSCEQNLNHDAMYWYRQDPGQGLRLIYYSQIVNDFQKGDIAEGYSVSREKKESFPLTVTSAQKNPTAFYLCASKMGNTEAFFGQGTRLTVV.

The genes are TRBV10-2 and TRBJ1-2, with 7 nucleotides matching TRBD1. Trimming at V came to 2 bases and at J to 6 bases, leaving 9 bases not matched to a gene. This CDR3 spans 15 amino acids. Germline V gives CDR1 WSHSY, CDR2 SAAADI. The CDR3 loop reads CASSEPDRFRHGYTF. The CDR3 DNA is TGCGCCAGCAGTGAGCCGGACAGGTTCCGCCATGGCTACACCTTC.

A remark on this clonotype: A much larger clone differs from this one at a single base, so this may be a read error. The genes are TRBV5-1 and TRBJ2-2; possible D gene TRBD1, 5 bases. The CDR3 totals 15 residues. Germline lookup yields CDR1 SGHRS and CDR2 YFSETQ. The CDR3 sequence: CDSSVEDADTGELFF. The DNA for the CDR3 is TGTGACAGCAGCGTAGAGGACGCCGACACCGGGGAGCTGTTTTTT.

As for this clonotype: This sequence may be a read error, since a much larger clone differs from it by one base. The rearrangement uses TRBV5-1 and TRBJ1-2, with TRBD1 as a possible D gene (5 bases). The germline V gene has CDR1 SGHRS and CDR2 YFSETQ. The CDR3 consists of 13 residues. CDR3 sequence (DNA): TGCGCCGGCAGCTTGGATTTGGGGGATGGCTACACCTTC. It codes for CAGSLDLGDGYTF.

This chain uses TRBV7-9 with TRBJ1-1, with 10 bases matching TRBD1. CDR3 length: 16 amino acids. V gave up 8 bases and J gave up 6 bases; unmatched junction bases: 15. Per the germline V gene, CDR1 is SEHNR and CDR2 is FQNEAQ (reference sequence). The CDR3 bases are TGTGCCAGCTCCCCGGGACAGGGGAGAGTGGCTCCTGAAGCTTTCTTT. Translating it yields CASSPGQGRVAPEAFF.

The sample holds many counts of this clonotype. The V call is TRBV6-6, the J call TRBJ2-7, with 7 positions matching TRBD1. Germline lookup yields CDR1 MNHNY and CDR2 SVGAGI (reference sequence). J lost 5 bases, V lost 2 bases, and 0 bases had no gene match. The CDR3 sequence is 12 residues long. In nucleotides, the CDR3 is TGTGCCAGCAGTTACACAGGGGACGAGCAGTACTTC. Its protein product is CASSYTGDEQYF.

Regarding this clonotype: One base away lies a much larger clone, so this may be a sequencing read error. The chain has TRBV9 and TRBJ2-5; the D gene is possibly TRBD2 (6 bases). Trimming removed 1 base from V and 2 bases from J, with 15 bases in between. This CDR3 comprises 16 residues. Germline V gene lookup returns CDR1 SGDLS and CDR2 YYNGEE. CDR3 in amino acids: CASSVPGERPQETQYF. The CDR3 region has the DNA TGTGCCAGCAGCGTACCGGGGGAGAGACCACAAGAGACCCAGTACTTC. The full variable domain, completed using reference TRBV9 and TRBJ2-5, is DSGVTQTPKHLITATGQRVTLRCSPRSGDLSVYWYQQSLDQGLQFLIQYYNGEERAKGNILERFSAQQFPDLHSELNLSSLELGDSALYFCASSVPGERPQETQYFGPGTRLLVL.

This clonotype was seen a single time. The chain employs TRBV28 and TRBJ1-2; D remains ambiguous. Trimming left V 4 bases short and J 6 bases short, with 21 bases between. The germline V gene has CDR1 MDHEN and CDR2 SYDVKM. The CDR3 loop spans 16 amino acids. CDR3 DNA sequence: TGTGCCAGCAGTTACCAAACCTACATGGTTTGGCATGGCTACACCTTC. It codes for CASSYQTYMVWHGYTF.

This clonotype has only a few counts. This sequence joins TRBV6-5 and TRBJ2-2; D may be TRBD2 (6 bases). Germline CDR1 MNHEY, CDR2 SVGAGI. This CDR3 contains 17 residues. V was shortened by 6 bases and J by 3 bases, with 20 bases between the two germline ends. CDR3 DNA sequence: TGTGCCAGCAGACCTACTGGAGTCGGGGGAGACACCGGGGAGCTGTTTTTT. Protein product: CASRPTGVGGDTGELFF.

This clonotype was seen repeatedly, ten times or more. The rearrangement uses TRBV20-1 and TRBJ2-5; TRBD2 matches 8 bases. J gave up 5 bases and V 3 bases, and 8 bases lay outside the gene matches. Germline V CDR1 and CDR2: DFQATT, SNEGSKA (reference sequence). The CDR3 extends over 14 amino acids. CDR3 sequence: CSASSGTSMETQYF. The CDR3 DNA reads as TGCAGTGCTAGCTCCGGGACTAGTATGGAGACCCAGTACTTC.

The V and J genes are TRBV12-3 or TRBV12-4 and TRBJ2-7, with TRBD1 matching over 7 bases. This CDR3 region has 13 residues. The junction had 9 bases not matched to a gene; V was cut back by 6 bases and J by 7 bases. Written as DNA, the CDR3 is TGTGCCAGCAGCCTCGACAGGGCTGTGGAGCAGTACTTC. Translating it yields CASSLDRAVEQYF.

Ten or more counts support this clonotype. The rearrangement joins TRBV7-8 to TRBJ1-2; 8 nucleotides align to TRBD1. V lost 5 bases to trimming and J lost 4 bases; unmatched junction nucleotides: 12. The CDR3 length is 16 residues. The germline V gene encodes CDR1 SGHVS and CDR2 FQNEAQ. The CDR3 sequence is CASSPSRDRTFYGYTF. The CDR3 coding sequence is TGTGCCAGCAGCCCCTCCCGGGACAGGACATTCTATGGCTACACCTTC.

This clonotype occurred a few times. The chain employs TRBV19 and TRBJ2-2; D is possibly TRBD1 (5 bases). Trimming left V 3 bases short and J 1 base short, with 9 bases between. Germline loops: CDR1 LNHDA, CDR2 SQIVND (reference sequence). The CDR3 consists of 15 residues. This CDR3 is CASSMRTRNTGELFF. CDR3 coding DNA: TGTGCCAGTAGTATGAGGACACGGAACACCGGGGAGCTGTTTTTT.

Turning to this clonotype: A much larger clone differs by one base, so this may be a read error. The chain carries TRBV19 and TRBJ1-1, with D possibly TRBD1 on 6 matching bases. CDR1 and CDR2 from the germline V gene are LNHDA and SQIVND (reference sequence). This CDR3 has 15 amino acids. The V end was cut by 4 bases, the J end by 1 base, with 13 bases between. CDR3 sequence reads: CASSSRGGANTEAFF. CDR3 sequence (DNA): TGTGCCAGTAGTAGTCGGGGGGGCGCGAACACTGAAGCTTTCTTT.

In this sample, this clonotype turned up many times. This sequence joins TRBV10-3 and TRBJ2-7, with D possibly TRBD1 on 7 matching bases. V was trimmed by 9 bases and J by 4 bases, leaving 16 bases between them. The CDR3 spans 13 residues. Germline CDR1 reads ENHRY; CDR2 reads SYGVKD. DNA for the CDR3: TGTGCCATGGCGGAGGGGGCGCTTTACGAGCAGTACTTC. Its protein product is CAMAEGALYEQYF.

This clonotype was observed at least ten times. V is TRBV12-3 or TRBV12-4 and J is TRBJ2-7; D possibly corresponds to TRBD2 (6 bases). Between the trimmed V and J ends, which lost 6 bases and 2 bases, there was a span of 11 bases. This CDR3 spans 13 amino acids. The CDR3, as DNA: TGTGCCAGCAGGAGCGGGTCAACCTACGAGCAGTACTTC. Protein product: CASRSGSTYEQYF.

This clonotype has a handful of counts. J is TRBJ1-5 and V is TRBV3-1, with unresolved D. The CDR3 spans 15 residues. The V end was cut by 1 base, the J end by 1 base, with 8 bases between. Germline values: CDR1 LGHDT, CDR2 YNNKEL (reference sequence). CDR3 coding DNA: TGTGCCAGCAGCCAAGGGGCGACAAGCAATCAGCCCCAGCATTTT. It specifies CASSQGATSNQPQHF.

This clonotype was observed at least ten times. The J gene is TRBJ1-5, the V gene TRBV6-5, with a tentative D call TRBD1 (6 bases). The CDR3 spans 14 residues. Germline V gene data show CDR1 as MNHEY and CDR2 as SVGAGI. Between the trimmed V and J ends, which lost 8 bases and 6 bases, there was a span of 17 bases. The CDR3 sequence is CASGVQGMGQPQHF. CDR3 in DNA: TGTGCCAGCGGCGTACAGGGAATGGGTCAGCCCCAGCATTTT.

The chain recombines TRBV7-9 with TRBJ1-2; TRBD1 matches at 7 bases. With V trimmed by 6 bases and J by 8 bases, 9 bases remained unmatched. The CDR3 is 13 amino acids. CDR1 SEHNR and CDR2 FQNEAQ come from the germline V gene (reference sequence). The CDR3 here is CASRKGDSLGYTF. As DNA, the CDR3 is TGTGCCAGCAGGAAGGGGGACAGCTTGGGCTACACCTTC.